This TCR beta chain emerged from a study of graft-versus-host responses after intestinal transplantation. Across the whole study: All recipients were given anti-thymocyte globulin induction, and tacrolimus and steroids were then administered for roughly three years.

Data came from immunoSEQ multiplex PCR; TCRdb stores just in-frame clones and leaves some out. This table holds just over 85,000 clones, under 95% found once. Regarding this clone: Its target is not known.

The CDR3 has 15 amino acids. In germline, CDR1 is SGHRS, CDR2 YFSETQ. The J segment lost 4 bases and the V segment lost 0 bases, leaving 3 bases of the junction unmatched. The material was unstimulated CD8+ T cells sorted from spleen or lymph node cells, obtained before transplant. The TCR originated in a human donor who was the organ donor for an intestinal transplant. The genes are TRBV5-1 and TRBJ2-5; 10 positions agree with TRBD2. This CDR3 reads CASSLGTSGRETQYF. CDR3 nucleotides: TGCGCCAGCAGCTTGGGGACTAGCGGCAGAGAGACCCAGTACTTC.